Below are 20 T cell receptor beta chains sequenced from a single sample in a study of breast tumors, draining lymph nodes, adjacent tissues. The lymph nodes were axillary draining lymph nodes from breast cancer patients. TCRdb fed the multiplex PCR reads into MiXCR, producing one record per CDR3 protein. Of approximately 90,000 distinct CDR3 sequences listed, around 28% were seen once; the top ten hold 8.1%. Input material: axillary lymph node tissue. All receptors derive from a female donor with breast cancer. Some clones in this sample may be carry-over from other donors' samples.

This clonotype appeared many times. The DNA of the CDR3 is TGTGCCAGCAGCTTAAACGGGAGGCCCGGAGAGACCCAGTACTTC. This codes for CASSLNGRPGETQYF. The chain employs TRBV7-2 and TRBJ2-5; 7 bases agree with TRBD2. Per the germline V gene, CDR1 is SGHTA and CDR2 is FQGNSA. The CDR3 is made up of 15 amino acids. The J segment lost 4 bases and the V segment lost 2 bases, leaving 7 bases of the junction unmatched.

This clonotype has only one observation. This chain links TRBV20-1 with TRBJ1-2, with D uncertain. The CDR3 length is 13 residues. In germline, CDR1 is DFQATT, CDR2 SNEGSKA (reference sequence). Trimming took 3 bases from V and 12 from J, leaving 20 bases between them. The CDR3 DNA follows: TGCAGTGCTAGTTTAGGTCCGAGATATGCCAACACCTTC. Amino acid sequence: CSASLGPRYANTF.

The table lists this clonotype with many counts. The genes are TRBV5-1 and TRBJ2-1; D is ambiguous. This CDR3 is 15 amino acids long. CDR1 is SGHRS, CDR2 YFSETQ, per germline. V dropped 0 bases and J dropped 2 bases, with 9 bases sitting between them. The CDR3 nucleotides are TGCGCCAGCAGCTTGGATCAAAGGCCCTACAATGAGCAGTTCTTC. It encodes CASSLDQRPYNEQFF.

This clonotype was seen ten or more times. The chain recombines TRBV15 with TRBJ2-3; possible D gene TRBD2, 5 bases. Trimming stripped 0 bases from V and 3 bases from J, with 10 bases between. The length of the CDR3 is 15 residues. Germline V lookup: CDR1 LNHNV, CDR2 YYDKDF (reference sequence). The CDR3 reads CATSRDRGKTDTQYF. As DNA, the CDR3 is TGTGCCACCAGCAGAGACCGGGGTAAAACAGATACGCAGTATTTT.

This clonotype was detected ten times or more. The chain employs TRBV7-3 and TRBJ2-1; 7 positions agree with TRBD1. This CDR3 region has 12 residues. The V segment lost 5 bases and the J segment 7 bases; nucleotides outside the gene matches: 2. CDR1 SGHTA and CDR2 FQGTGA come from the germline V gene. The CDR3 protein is CASSPGGNEQFF. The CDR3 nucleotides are TGTGCCAGCAGCCCAGGGGGTAATGAGCAGTTCTTC.

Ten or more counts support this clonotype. CDR3: CASSRPGIRTGELFF. For the CDR3, the DNA is TGTGCCAGCAGCAGGCCCGGGATTAGGACCGGGGAGCTGTTTTTT. The chain is built from TRBV7-9 and TRBJ2-2; D is possibly TRBD2 (5 bases). The CDR3 has 15 amino acids. Trimming removed 5 bases from V and 5 bases from J, with 15 bases in between. CDR1 and CDR2 from the germline V gene are SEHNR and FQNEAQ (reference sequence).

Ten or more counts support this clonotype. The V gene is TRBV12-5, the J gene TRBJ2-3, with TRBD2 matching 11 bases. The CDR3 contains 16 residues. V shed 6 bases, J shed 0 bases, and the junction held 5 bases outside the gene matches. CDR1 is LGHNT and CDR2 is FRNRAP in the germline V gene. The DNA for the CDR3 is TGTGCTAGTGGGCTGACTAGCGGGAATAGCACAGATACGCAGTATTTT. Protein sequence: CASGLTSGNSTDTQYF. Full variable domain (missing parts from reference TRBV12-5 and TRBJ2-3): DARVTQTPRHKVTEMGQEVTMRCQPILGHNTVFWYRQTMMQGLELLAYFRNRAPLDDSGMPKDRFSAEMPDATLATLKIQPSEPRDSAVYFCASGLTSGNSTDTQYFGPGTRLTVL.

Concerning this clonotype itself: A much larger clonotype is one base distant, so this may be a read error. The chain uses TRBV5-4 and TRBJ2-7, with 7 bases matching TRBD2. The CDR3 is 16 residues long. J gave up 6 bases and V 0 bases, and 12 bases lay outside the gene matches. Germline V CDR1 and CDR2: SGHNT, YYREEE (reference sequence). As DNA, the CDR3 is TGTGCCAGCAGCTTGGCCGGTGGGGGAGGGTTATGCGAGCAGTACTTC. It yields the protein CASSLAGGGGLCEQYF.

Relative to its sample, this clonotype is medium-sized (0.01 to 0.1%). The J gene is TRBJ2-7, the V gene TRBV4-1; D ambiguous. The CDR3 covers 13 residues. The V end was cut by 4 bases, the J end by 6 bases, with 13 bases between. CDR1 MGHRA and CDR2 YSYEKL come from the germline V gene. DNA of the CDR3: TGCGCCAGCAGCCTCTCTAATCCCGGCGAGCAGTACTTC. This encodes CASSLSNPGEQYF.

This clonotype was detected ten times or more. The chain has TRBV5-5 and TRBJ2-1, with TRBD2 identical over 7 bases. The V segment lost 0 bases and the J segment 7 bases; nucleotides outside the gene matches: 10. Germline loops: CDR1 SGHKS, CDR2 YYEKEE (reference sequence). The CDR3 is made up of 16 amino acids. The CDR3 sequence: CASSLAPSGGQNEQFF. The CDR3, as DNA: TGTGCCAGCAGCTTGGCCCCTAGCGGAGGCCAAAATGAGCAGTTCTTC.

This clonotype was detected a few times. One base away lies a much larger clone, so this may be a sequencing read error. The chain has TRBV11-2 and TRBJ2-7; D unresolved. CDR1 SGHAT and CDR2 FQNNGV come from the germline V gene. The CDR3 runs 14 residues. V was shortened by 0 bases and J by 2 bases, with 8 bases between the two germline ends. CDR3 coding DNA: TGTGCCAGCAGCTTAGATCCGGGCACCTACGAGCAGTACTTC. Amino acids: CASSLDPGTYEQYF.

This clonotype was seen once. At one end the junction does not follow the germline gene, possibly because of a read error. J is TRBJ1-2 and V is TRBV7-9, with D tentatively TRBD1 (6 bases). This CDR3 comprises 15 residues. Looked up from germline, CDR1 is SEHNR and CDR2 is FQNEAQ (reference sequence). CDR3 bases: TGTGCCGGCAGCCCAGGGGCAGTTTACGGCTATGGCTACCCCTTC. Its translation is CAGSPGAVYGYGYPF.

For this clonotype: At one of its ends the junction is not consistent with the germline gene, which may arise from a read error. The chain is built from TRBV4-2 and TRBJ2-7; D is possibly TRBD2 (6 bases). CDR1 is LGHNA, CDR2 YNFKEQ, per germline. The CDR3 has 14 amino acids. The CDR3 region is CTSSQAGGGDEQYF. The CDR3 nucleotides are TGTACCAGCAGCCAAGCAGGAGGAGGGGACGAGCAGTACTTC.

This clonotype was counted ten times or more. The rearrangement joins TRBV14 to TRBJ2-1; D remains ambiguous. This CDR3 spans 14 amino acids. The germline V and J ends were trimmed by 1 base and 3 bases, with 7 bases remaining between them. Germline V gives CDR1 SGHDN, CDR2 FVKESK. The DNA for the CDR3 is TGTGCCAGCAGCCAAGTGTCTATCTACAATGAGCAGTTCTTC. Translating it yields CASSQVSIYNEQFF.

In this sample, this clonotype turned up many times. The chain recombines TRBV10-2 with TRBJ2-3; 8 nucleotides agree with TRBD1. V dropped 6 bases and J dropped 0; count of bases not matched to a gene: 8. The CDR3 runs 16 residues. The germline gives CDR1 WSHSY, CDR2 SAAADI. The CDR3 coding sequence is TGCGCCAGCAGAGTTGACCGGGACAGGAGCACAGATACGCAGTATTTT. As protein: CASRVDRDRSTDTQYF.

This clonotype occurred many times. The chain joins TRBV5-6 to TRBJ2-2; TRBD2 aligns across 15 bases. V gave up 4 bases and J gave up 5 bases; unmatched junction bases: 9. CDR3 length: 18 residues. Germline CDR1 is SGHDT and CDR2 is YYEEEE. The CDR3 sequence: CASSTPGLAGGFTGELFF. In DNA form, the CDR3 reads TGTGCCAGCAGCACCCCGGGACTAGCGGGAGGTTTTACCGGGGAGCTGTTTTTT.

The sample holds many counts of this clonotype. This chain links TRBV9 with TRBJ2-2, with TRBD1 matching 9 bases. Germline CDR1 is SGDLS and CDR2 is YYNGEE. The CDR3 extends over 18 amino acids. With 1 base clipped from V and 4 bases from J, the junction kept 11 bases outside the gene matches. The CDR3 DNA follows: TGTGCCAGCAGCGTATTCGAGACAGGGGGTTATCGCACCGGGGAGCTGTTTTTT. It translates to CASSVFETGGYRTGELFF.

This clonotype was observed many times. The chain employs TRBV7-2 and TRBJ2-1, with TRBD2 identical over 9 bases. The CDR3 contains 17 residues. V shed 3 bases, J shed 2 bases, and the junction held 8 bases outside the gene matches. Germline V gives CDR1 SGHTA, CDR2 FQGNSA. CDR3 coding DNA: TGTGCCAGCAGCTTCCTAGCGGGATACCAAACCTACAATGAGCAGTTCTTC. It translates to CASSFLAGYQTYNEQFF. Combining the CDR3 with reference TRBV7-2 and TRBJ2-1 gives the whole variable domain GAGVSQSPSNKVTEKGKDVELRCDPISGHTALYWYRQSLGQGLEFLIYFQGNSAPDKSGLPSDRFSAERTGGSVSTLTIQRTQQEDSAVYLCASSFLAGYQTYNEQFFGPGTRLTVL.

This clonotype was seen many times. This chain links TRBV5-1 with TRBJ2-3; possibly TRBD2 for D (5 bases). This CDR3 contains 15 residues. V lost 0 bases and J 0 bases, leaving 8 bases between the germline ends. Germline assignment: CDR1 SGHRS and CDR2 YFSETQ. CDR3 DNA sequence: TGCGCCAGCAGCTTGGAAGCGGCTAGCACAGATACGCAGTATTTT. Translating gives CASSLEAASTDTQYF.

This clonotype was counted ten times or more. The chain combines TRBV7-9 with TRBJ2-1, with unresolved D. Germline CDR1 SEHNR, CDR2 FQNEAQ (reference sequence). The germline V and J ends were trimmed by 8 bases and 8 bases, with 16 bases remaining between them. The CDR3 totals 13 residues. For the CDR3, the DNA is TGTGCCAGCGGGCTGGCAATAGCCTATGAGCAGTTCTTC. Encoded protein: CASGLAIAYEQFF.